This record concerns one T cell receptor beta chain sequence. This specimen comes from a study of T cell responses to AZD1222 COVID-19 vaccine. Using immunoSEQ multiplex PCR, the repertoire was profiled, and TCRdb retains in-frame clones only, with some absent. Here the sample spans 65,000 to 75,000 clones, roughly 84% being singletons. V shed 3 bases and J shed 5 bases, with 4 bases lying between them. CDR3 length equals 11 residues. Germline V CDR1 and CDR2: PRHDT, FYEKMQ (reference sequence). The rearrangement joins TRBV13 to TRBJ2-5, with D uncertain. This clonotype was sampled from an adult in good health. The specimen comprised peripheral blood, sampled on day 0 of AZD1222 vaccination. The CDR3 nucleotides read TGTGCCAGCAGCTTGGACGAGACCCAGTACTTC. Encoded protein: CASSLDETQYF.